The 20 T cell receptor beta chains given below trace back to one sample, sequenced in a study of T cell changes during pregnancy in multiple sclerosis. Using immunoSEQ multiplex PCR, the repertoire was profiled, and TCRdb retains in-frame clones only, with some absent. Here the sample spans about 53,000 clones, about 90% being singletons. Sequenced material: CD4+ T cells from peripheral blood mononuclear cells, taken in the third trimester of pregnancy. The receptors here all came from a female donor with multiple sclerosis, enrolled in a pregnancy study.

Concerning this clone: Compared with germline, one end of the junction differs, possibly owing to a read error. This chain uses TRBV5-6 with TRBJ2-6, with a possible D match to TRBD2 (7 bases). The CDR3 runs 17 residues. Germline CDR1 reads SGHDT; CDR2 reads YYEEEE. CDR3 sequence reads: CASSPWEGLMGANALTF. The CDR3, as DNA: TGTGCCAGCAGCCCATGGGAGGGCTTGATGGGGGCCAACGCCCTGACTTTC. Looking up the rest from reference TRBV5-6 and TRBJ2-6 gives the full variable domain: DAGVTQSPTHLIKTRGQQVTLRCSPKSGHDTVSWYQQALGQGPQFIFQYYEEEERQRGNFPDRFSGHQFPNYSSELNVNALLLGDSALYLCASSPWEGLMGANALTFGAGSRLTVL.

As DNA, the CDR3 is TGCAGCGTTGAAGAGGGTACGGGAACCGGGGAGCTGTTTTTT. Translation: CSVEEGTGTGELFF. This chain links TRBV29-1 with TRBJ2-2; maybe TRBD2 (5 bases). Trimming removed 0 bases from V and 5 bases from J, with 10 bases in between. The CDR3 covers 14 residues. Looked up from germline, CDR1 is SQVTM and CDR2 is ANQGSEA.

The chain couples TRBV6-1 to TRBJ2-3, with D perhaps matching TRBD1 (5 bases). Germline assignment: CDR1 MNHNS and CDR2 SASEGT. The V and J ends lost 2 bases and 5 bases respectively, with 14 bases between them. There are 15 residues in the CDR3. The CDR3 reads CASSETGAVRDTQYF. The CDR3, as DNA: TGTGCCAGCAGTGAAACTGGGGCGGTCCGAGATACGCAGTATTTT.

The V gene is TRBV7-9, the J gene TRBJ2-1, with TRBD2 matching 9 bases. CDR1 is SEHNR and CDR2 is FQNEAQ in the germline V gene (reference sequence). The CDR3 spans 14 residues. Trimming cost V 5 bases and J 9 bases; bases outside gene matches: 8. The CDR3 DNA sequence: TGTGCCAGCAGCGCGGGACTAGCAGGTGGTGAGCAGTTCTTC. Translated, it gives CASSAGLAGGEQFF.

The chain employs TRBV27 and TRBJ1-5; TRBD1 might be the D (6 bases). From germline, CDR1 is MNHEY and CDR2 SMNVEV (reference sequence). The CDR3 has 18 residues. V was clipped by 0 bases and J by 1 base, with 16 bases between them. CDR3: CASSLSAGGGLSNQPQHF. The DNA for the CDR3 is TGTGCCAGCAGTTTATCTGCGGGGGGGGGCCTCAGCAATCAGCCCCAGCATTTT.

This rearrangement joins TRBV19 to TRBJ1-1; tentative D call: TRBD1 (6 bases). This CDR3 spans 15 amino acids. Germline values: CDR1 LNHDA, CDR2 SQIVND (reference sequence). V lost 7 bases and J lost 1, with 16 bases in between. Here the CDR3 DNA reads TGTGCCAGTACCTTATTAGGGGGAGCGAACACTGAAGCTTTCTTT. Translation: CASTLLGGANTEAFF. The full variable domain, its missing parts supplied by reference TRBV19 and TRBJ1-1, is DGGITQSPKYLFRKEGQNVTLSCEQNLNHDAMYWYRQDPGQGLRLIYYSQIVNDFQKGDIAEGYSVSREKKESFPLTVTSAQKNPTAFYLCASTLLGGANTEAFFGQGTRLTVV.

The rearrangement joins TRBV9 to TRBJ2-3; 9 bases line up with TRBD2. Per the germline V gene, CDR1 is SGDLS and CDR2 is YYNGEE. The CDR3 covers 15 residues. Germline trimming cut 2 bases from V and 1 base from J; bases unmatched to any gene: 2. CDR3 in DNA: TGTGCCAGCAGCGTGGCTAGCGGGGGCACAGATACGCAGTATTTT. This sequence encodes CASSVASGGTDTQYF.

V usage is TRBV15 and J usage is TRBJ1-3; 7 bases map to TRBD1. The CDR3 is made up of 14 amino acids. The junction had 2 bases not matched to a gene; V was cut back by 2 bases and J by 4 bases. Germline lookup yields CDR1 LNHNV and CDR2 YYDKDF (reference sequence). The CDR3 coding sequence is TGTGCCACCAGCAGAACGGGACAGGGAAACACCATATATTTT. Its protein product is CATSRTGQGNTIYF.

J is TRBJ1-5 and V is TRBV15; D gene ambiguous. CDR1 and CDR2 (germline): LNHNV, YYDKDF (reference sequence). CDR3 size: 12 residues. V was pared by 1 base and J by 8 bases, with 6 bases between. The CDR3 coding sequence is TGTGCCACCAGCAGAGTACGAGAGCCCCAGCATTTT. It translates to CATSRVREPQHF. The entire variable domain, with the rest obtained from reference TRBV15 and TRBJ1-5, is as follows: DAMVIQNPRYQVTQFGKPVTLSCSQTLNHNVMYWYQQKSSQAPKLLFHYYDKDFNNEADTPDNFQSRRPNTSFCFLDIRSPGLGDTAMYLCATSRVREPQHFGDGTRLSIL.

This clone has a handful of counts. The chain carries TRBV10-3 and TRBJ1-1; D is possibly TRBD1 (6 bases). V dropped 0 bases and J dropped 7 bases, with 15 bases sitting between them. The V gene's germline CDR1 is ENHRY and CDR2 SYGVKD. The CDR3 extends over 15 amino acids. CDR3 residues: CAISESQGKVGEAFF. The DNA for the CDR3 is TGTGCCATCAGTGAGTCTCAGGGGAAAGTCGGTGAAGCTTTCTTT.

Only one count was recorded for this clone. V and J are TRBV6-5 and TRBJ2-2, with 8 bases matching TRBD1. This CDR3 has 12 residues. V shed 6 bases, J shed 6 bases, and the junction held 0 bases outside the gene matches. CDR1 and CDR2 from the germline V gene are MNHEY and SVGAGI. As DNA, the CDR3 is TGTGCCAGCAGACAGGGGGCCGGGGAGCTGTTTTTT. Translation: CASRQGAGELFF.

The chain links TRBV6-1 to TRBJ2-7; possibly TRBD1 for D (6 bases). The V gene's germline CDR1 is MNHNS and CDR2 SASEGT. CDR3 size: 13 residues. Trimming shortened V by 5 bases and J by 1 base, and 9 bases separated the two germline ends. The CDR3 DNA sequence: TGTGCCAGCAGTATCGGACAGTCCTACGAGCAGTACTTC. Amino acid sequence: CASSIGQSYEQYF.

The V call is TRBV10-3, the J call TRBJ1-1; no clear D. The germline CDR1 and CDR2 sequences are ENHRY and SYGVKD. V was shortened by 0 bases and J by 4 bases, with 18 bases between the two germline ends. This CDR3 has 17 amino acids. CDR3: CAISESAFGGGGTEAFF. In DNA form, the CDR3 reads TGTGCCATCAGTGAGTCGGCGTTTGGAGGAGGTGGCACTGAAGCTTTCTTT.

The chain couples TRBV2 to TRBJ2-3; 10 nucleotides match TRBD2. The CDR3 extends over 15 amino acids. The V and J ends lost 6 bases and 0 bases, in that order; junction bases with no gene match: 3. Germline V lookup: CDR1 SNHLY, CDR2 FYNNEI. This CDR3 reads CASRSLAGSTDTQYF. The CDR3 DNA is TGTGCCAGCAGATCACTAGCGGGGAGCACAGATACGCAGTATTTT.

This chain links TRBV9 with TRBJ1-1; 9 nucleotides match TRBD1. The CDR3 has 16 amino acids. V lost 0 bases, J lost 2 bases, and 5 bases stayed unmatched. CDR1 and CDR2 (germline): SGDLS, YYNGEE. The CDR3 spells CASSVDPTGGNTEAFF. Written as DNA, the CDR3 is TGTGCCAGCAGCGTAGACCCGACAGGGGGTAACACTGAAGCTTTCTTT.

J is TRBJ2-1 and V is TRBV4-1; maybe TRBD2 (6 bases). CDR1 MGHRA and CDR2 YSYEKL come from the germline V gene. The CDR3 spans 15 residues. V lost 1 base and J 0 bases, leaving 7 bases between the germline ends. Here the CDR3 reads CASSQAGGSYNEQFF. For the CDR3, the DNA is TGCGCCAGCAGCCAAGCCGGGGGCTCCTACAATGAGCAGTTCTTC.

This sequence joins TRBV2 and TRBJ2-2; possibly TRBD1 for D (6 bases). The CDR3 is made up of 15 amino acids. V was clipped by 7 bases and J by 4 bases, with 16 bases between them. In germline, CDR1 is SNHLY, CDR2 FYNNEI. CDR3 sequence (DNA): TGTGCCAGCACAACACAGGGATCTAGCACCGGGGAGCTGTTTTTT. This gives the protein CASTTQGSSTGELFF.

The chain recombines TRBV4-1 with TRBJ2-7; a weak D match, TRBD2 (6 bases). V shed 1 base and J shed 3 bases, with 19 bases lying between them. CDR1 and CDR2 from the germline V gene are MGHRA and YSYEKL. The CDR3 consists of 17 residues. Here the CDR3 DNA reads TGCGCCAGCAGCCAAGGGGCCCGGGACTTTCATTACTACGAGCAGTACTTC. Its translation: CASSQGARDFHYYEQYF.

The chain uses TRBV10-3 and TRBJ2-7; tentative D call: TRBD2 (6 bases). This CDR3 spans 16 amino acids. Germline V CDR1 and CDR2: ENHRY, SYGVKD. V was clipped by 6 bases and J by 0 bases, with 18 bases between them. Here the CDR3 reads CAIRAGRAVSSYEQYF. In nucleotides, the CDR3 is TGTGCCATCAGAGCGGGTAGGGCAGTGAGCTCCTACGAGCAGTACTTC.

The V gene is TRBV30, the J gene TRBJ2-7, with a possible D match to TRBD2 (6 bases). The CDR3 covers 16 residues. Deletions cut 3 bases from V and 2 bases from J, with 20 bases between. Germline assignment: CDR1 GTSNPN and CDR2 SVGIG (reference sequence). This chain's CDR3 is CAWRDRTRGSAYEQYF. DNA for the CDR3: TGTGCCTGGAGGGACCGGACCCGGGGGAGCGCCTACGAGCAGTACTTC.